This T cell receptor (beta chain) stems from a study of blood T cell repertoires in COVID-19. Study at large: The origin of the acute and convalescent COVID-19 samples was the United States, Italy and Spain.

Clones were read by immunoSEQ multiplex PCR, and TCRdb kept only the in-frame ones, dropping some. The table has tens of thousands of clones, roughly 79% seen once. The CDR3 contains 20 residues. V gave up 4 bases and J gave up 0 bases; unmatched junction bases: 12. CDR1 KGHSH and CDR2 LQKENI come from the germline V gene. V is TRBV18 and J is TRBJ2-7; 16 positions match TRBD2. What was sequenced was peripheral blood. This sequence was found in a man older than 75 with acute or convalescent COVID-19. The CDR3 DNA reads TGTGCCAGCTCACTTGAGGGACTAGCGGGAGGGTCCCTACGCTCCTACGAGCAGTACTTC. Translated: CASSLEGLAGGSLRSYEQYF.